Listed below are T cell receptor beta chains from one sample, sequenced in a study of identifying expanded T cells in peripheral blood. The method was immunoSEQ multiplex PCR; TCRdb's version includes in-frame clones alone and lacks a portion of them. The sample includes fewer than 110,000 clones, 87% of them seen just once. The sample consisted of blood. Source of these receptors: a person aged 18 to 70 in good health. Each CDR3 is given with its conserved first and last residue. D genes are given only for firm matches. The size field is filled for only some rows; it gives once, few, many or a size class.

clone size: .
V gene: TRBV27
D gene: TRBD1
J gene: TRBJ1-6
CDR3 protein: CASTGVSGNSPLHF
CDR3 DNA: TGTGCCAGTACAGGGGTCTCGGGGAATTCACCCCTCCACTTT

clone size: .
V gene: TRBV5-1
D gene: .
J gene: TRBJ1-1
CDR3 protein: CASSSQGDSDTEAFF
CDR3 DNA: TGCGCCAGCAGTTCCCAGGGAGATAGTGACACTGAAGCTTTCTTT

clone size: .
V gene: TRBV10-1
D gene: .
J gene: TRBJ2-1
CDR3 protein: CASSDNTSCLLYNEQFF
CDR3 DNA: TGCGCCAGCAGTGATAATACGAGCTGCCTGCTGTACAATGAGCAGTTCTTC

clone size: .
V gene: TRBV29-1
D gene: .
J gene: TRBJ2-1
CDR3 protein: CSVEDQGYEQFF
CDR3 DNA: TGCAGCGTTGAAGACCAGGGCTATGAGCAGTTCTTC

clone size: .
V gene: TRBV27
D gene: .
J gene: TRBJ1-5
CDR3 protein: CASSALPPLGAQPQHF
CDR3 DNA: TGTGCCAGCAGTGCTCTACCCCCGTTGGGGGCTCAGCCCCAGCATTTT

clone size: .
V gene: TRBV2
D gene: .
J gene: TRBJ2-3
CDR3 protein: CASSPLLGGGKDTQYF
CDR3 DNA: TGTGCCAGCAGTCCCCTCTTAGGGGGGGGCAAAGATACGCAGTATTTT

clone size: once
V gene: TRBV11-2
D gene: .
J gene: TRBJ1-2
CDR3 protein: CASSLAGAFGYTF
CDR3 DNA: TGTGCCAGCAGCTTAGCCGGGGCTTTTGGCTACACCTTC

clone size: few
V gene: TRBV7-2
D gene: .
J gene: TRBJ1-4
CDR3 protein: CASSPQGEKLFF
CDR3 DNA: TGTGCCAGCAGCCCACAGGGTGAAAAACTGTTTTTT

clone size: .
V gene: TRBV5-1
D gene: TRBD1
J gene: TRBJ2-3
CDR3 protein: CASSIPGQGAGDTQYF
CDR3 DNA: TGCGCCAGCAGCATTCCGGGACAGGGGGCAGGGGATACGCAGTATTTT

clone size: .
V gene: TRBV19
D gene: .
J gene: TRBJ2-2
CDR3 protein: CASKVTGNPPGELFF
CDR3 DNA: TGTGCCAGTAAGGTAACAGGGAATCCCCCCGGGGAGCTGTTTTTT

clone size: .
V gene: TRBV5-1
D gene: TRBD2
J gene: TRBJ2-3
CDR3 protein: CASSLELAGVPSTDTQYF
CDR3 DNA: TGCGCCAGCAGCTTGGAACTAGCGGGGGTTCCTAGCACAGATACGCAGTATTTT

clone size: once
V gene: TRBV2
D gene: .
J gene: TRBJ1-2
CDR3 protein: CASSDGEYGYTF
CDR3 DNA: TGTGCCAGCAGTGACGGGGAGTATGGCTACACCTTC

clone size: .
V gene: TRBV5-1
D gene: .
J gene: TRBJ2-2
CDR3 protein: CASSLDIPNTGELFF
CDR3 DNA: TGCGCCAGCAGCTTGGACATCCCGAACACCGGGGAGCTGTTTTTT

clone size: .
V gene: TRBV11-3
D gene: TRBD1
J gene: TRBJ2-1
CDR3 protein: CASSHPGGRSYNEQFF
CDR3 DNA: TGTGCCAGCAGCCACCCAGGGGGTCGCTCCTACAATGAGCAGTTCTTC

clone size: .
V gene: TRBV19
D gene: TRBD2
J gene: TRBJ2-7
CDR3 protein: CASSIVGGDSYEQYF
CDR3 DNA: TGTGCCAGTAGTATAGTCGGGGGGGACTCCTACGAGCAGTACTTC

clone size: .
V gene: TRBV10-3
D gene: TRBD1
J gene: TRBJ2-7
CDR3 protein: CAIATGTLSEQYF
CDR3 DNA: TGTGCCATCGCGACAGGGACGCTAAGCGAGCAGTACTTC

clone size: .
V gene: TRBV19
D gene: TRBD1
J gene: TRBJ2-3
CDR3 protein: CASSIPYRGPDTQYF
CDR3 DNA: TGTGCCAGTAGTATACCTTACAGGGGCCCAGATACGCAGTATTTT

clone size: .
V gene: TRBV2
D gene: .
J gene: TRBJ2-5
CDR3 protein: CASSDESRTQYF
CDR3 DNA: TGTGCCAGCAGTGATGAGTCGAGGACCCAGTACTTC

clone size: .
V gene: TRBV25-1
D gene: .
J gene: TRBJ2-5
CDR3 protein: CASSGAFRTSQETQYF
CDR3 DNA: TGTGCCAGCAGTGGTGCTTTCCGAACCTCCCAAGAGACCCAGTACTTC

clone size: .
V gene: TRBV10-2
D gene: TRBD2
J gene: TRBJ2-3
CDR3 protein: CASSVTSGGAADTQYF
CDR3 DNA: TGCGCCAGCAGTGTTACTAGCGGGGGGGCGGCAGATACGCAGTATTTT

clone size: .
V gene: TRBV23-1
D gene: .
J gene: TRBJ1-4
CDR3 protein: CASSPKAQADSPLEKLFF
CDR3 DNA: TGCGCCAGCAGCCCGAAGGCACAGGCCGATAGTCCCCTTGAAAAACTGTTTTTT

clone size: .
V gene: TRBV9
D gene: TRBD2
J gene: TRBJ2-3
CDR3 protein: CASSVARLAGGTDTQYF
CDR3 DNA: TGTGCCAGCAGCGTAGCTCGACTAGCGGGGGGCACAGATACGCAGTATTTT

clone size: .
V gene: TRBV7-2
D gene: .
J gene: TRBJ1-5
CDR3 protein: CASSLARGHGQPQHF
CDR3 DNA: TGTGCCAGCAGCTTAGCGAGGGGTCATGGTCAGCCCCAGCATTTT

clone size: .
V gene: TRBV6-5
D gene: .
J gene: TRBJ1-1
CDR3 protein: CASSWGGDTEAFF
CDR3 DNA: TGTGCCAGCAGTTGGGGTGGGGACACTGAAGCTTTCTTT

clone size: .
V gene: TRBV6-5
D gene: .
J gene: TRBJ1-3
CDR3 protein: CASSLLGSGNTIYF
CDR3 DNA: TGTGCCAGCAGCTTACTAGGCTCTGGAAACACCATATATTTT

clone size: .
V gene: TRBV27
D gene: .
J gene: TRBJ1-4
CDR3 protein: CASSSQGRGLKKLFF
CDR3 DNA: TGTGCCAGCAGTTCTCAGGGAAGGGGTTTGAAAAAACTGTTTTTT

clone size: .
V gene: TRBV29-1
D gene: .
J gene: TRBJ1-4
CDR3 protein: CSVPDLNEKLFF
CDR3 DNA: TGCAGCGTCCCGGACCTAAATGAAAAACTGTTTTTT

clone size: .
V gene: TRBV11-3
D gene: TRBD1
J gene: TRBJ2-5
CDR3 protein: CASSLGQGDVETQYF
CDR3 DNA: TGTGCCAGCAGCTTAGGACAGGGGGATGTTGAGACCCAGTACTTC

clone size: .
V gene: TRBV5-1
D gene: TRBD2
J gene: TRBJ2-1
CDR3 protein: CASSSGLAQYNEQFF
CDR3 DNA: TGCGCCAGCAGCTCGGGACTAGCCCAGTACAATGAGCAGTTCTTC

clone size: .
V gene: TRBV29-1
D gene: .
J gene: TRBJ1-4
CDR3 protein: CSVEANEKLFF
CDR3 DNA: TGCAGCGTAGAAGCTAATGAAAAACTGTTTTTT

clone size: .
V gene: TRBV5-4
D gene: TRBD2
J gene: TRBJ2-3
CDR3 protein: CASSLASGLGTDTQYF
CDR3 DNA: TGTGCCAGCAGCTTAGCTAGCGGGTTAGGCACAGATACGCAGTATTTT

clone size: .
V gene: TRBV7-2
D gene: .
J gene: TRBJ1-3
CDR3 protein: CASSLGGPANTIYF
CDR3 DNA: TGTGCCAGCAGCTTAGGGGGGCCCGCAAACACCATATATTTT

clone size: .
V gene: TRBV9
D gene: .
J gene: TRBJ1-1
CDR3 protein: CASSVGSDTEAFF
CDR3 DNA: TGTGCCAGCAGCGTAGGGTCGGACACTGAAGCTTTCTTT

clone size: .
V gene: TRBV5-1
D gene: TRBD1
J gene: TRBJ2-3
CDR3 protein: CASSLPTGLGTDTQYF
CDR3 DNA: TGCGCCAGCAGCTTGCCGACAGGGTTGGGCACAGATACGCAGTATTTT

clone size: .
V gene: TRBV7-2
D gene: .
J gene: TRBJ1-5
CDR3 protein: CASSLLVQNQPQHF
CDR3 DNA: TGTGCCAGCAGCTTACTTGTGCAGAATCAGCCCCAGCATTTT

clone size: .
V gene: TRBV2
D gene: .
J gene: TRBJ1-2
CDR3 protein: CASSIRTAPYTF
CDR3 DNA: TGTGCCAGCAGTATACGGACCGCCCCCTACACCTTC

clone size: once
V gene: TRBV19
D gene: TRBD2
J gene: TRBJ2-7
CDR3 protein: CASSTSGGNYEQYF
CDR3 DNA: TGTGCCAGTAGTACCAGCGGGGGGAACTACGAGCAGTACTTC

clone size: .
V gene: TRBV18
D gene: .
J gene: TRBJ1-2
CDR3 protein: CASSPPFQYGYTF
CDR3 DNA: TGTGCCAGCTCACCACCGTTTCAATATGGCTACACCTTC

clone size: .
V gene: TRBV2
D gene: TRBD2
J gene: TRBJ2-3
CDR3 protein: CASSYTSGGTSDTQYF
CDR3 DNA: TGTGCCAGCAGCTACACTAGCGGGGGGACTTCAGATACGCAGTATTTT

clone size: few
V gene: TRBV6-5
D gene: .
J gene: TRBJ1-2
CDR3 protein: CASRTPGGGYTF
CDR3 DNA: TGTGCCAGCAGAACCCCGGGTGGGGGCTACACCTTC

clone size: .
V gene: TRBV28
D gene: .
J gene: TRBJ1-2
CDR3 protein: CASSLGSRDHGYTF
CDR3 DNA: TGTGCCAGCAGTTTAGGGTCCAGGGACCATGGCTACACCTTC

clone size: .
V gene: TRBV5-1
D gene: TRBD1
J gene: TRBJ1-3
CDR3 protein: CASSPTTGTSGNTIYF
CDR3 DNA: TGCGCCAGCAGCCCGACGACAGGGACCTCTGGAAACACCATATATTTT

clone size: .
V gene: TRBV13
D gene: .
J gene: TRBJ2-7
CDR3 protein: CASSFGRGPYEQYF
CDR3 DNA: TGTGCCAGCAGCTTCGGACGGGGGCCCTACGAGCAGTACTTC

clone size: .
V gene: TRBV28
D gene: TRBD1
J gene: TRBJ2-7
CDR3 protein: CASSSSGTGLSEQYF
CDR3 DNA: TGTGCCAGCAGTTCCTCCGGGACAGGGTTGTCCGAGCAGTACTTC

clone size: .
V gene: TRBV12-5
D gene: TRBD1
J gene: TRBJ1-6
CDR3 protein: CASGTGTGDSPLHF
CDR3 DNA: TGTGCTAGTGGAACCGGGACAGGTGATTCACCCCTCCACTTT

clone size: few
V gene: TRBV4-1
D gene: .
J gene: TRBJ1-5
CDR3 protein: CASSQDLGGNNQPQHF
CDR3 DNA: TGCGCCAGCAGCCAAGATCTCGGCGGGAACAATCAGCCCCAGCATTTT

clone size: .
V gene: TRBV7-4
D gene: .
J gene: TRBJ1-4
CDR3 protein: CASSFESINATNEKLFF
CDR3 DNA: TGTGCCAGCAGCTTCGAATCAATCAATGCAACTAATGAAAAACTGTTTTTT

clone size: .
V gene: TRBV19
D gene: TRBD1
J gene: TRBJ1-2
CDR3 protein: CASGTTGANYGYTF
CDR3 DNA: TGTGCCAGTGGGACGACAGGGGCCAACTATGGCTACACCTTC

clone size: .
V gene: TRBV10-3
D gene: .
J gene: TRBJ1-5
CDR3 protein: CAISQEISPQHF
CDR3 DNA: TGTGCCATCAGCCAAGAGATAAGCCCCCAGCATTTT

clone size: .
V gene: TRBV7-8
D gene: TRBD1
J gene: TRBJ1-5
CDR3 protein: CASSLVGSQGGNQPQHF
CDR3 DNA: TGTGCCAGCAGCTTAGTAGGGTCCCAGGGGGGCAATCAGCCCCAGCATTTT